This entry lists 17 T cell receptor beta chains sequenced from one sample in a study of blood T cell repertoires in COVID-19. The assay was immunoSEQ multiplex PCR, and TCRdb's table has in-frame clones only and misses some. Of about 440,000 clones listed, around 89% are singletons. What was sequenced was peripheral blood. The receptors stem from a woman aged 30 to 39 with acute or convalescent COVID-19.

The rearrangement uses TRBV7-8 and TRBJ2-5; 7 nucleotides agree with TRBD1. The CDR3 contains 15 residues. Germline V gene lookup returns CDR1 SGHVS and CDR2 FQNEAQ. Germline trimming cut 2 bases from V and 5 bases from J; bases unmatched to any gene: 8. The CDR3 DNA sequence: TGTGCCAGCAGCTTACCACAGGTGGACAGGGAGACCCAGTACTTC. Protein sequence: CASSLPQVDRETQYF.

The V gene is TRBV5-1, the J gene TRBJ1-1, with 9 bases identical to TRBD1. The CDR3 runs to 17 residues. Germline V gives CDR1 SGHRS, CDR2 YFSETQ. With 2 bases clipped from V and 4 bases from J, the junction kept 12 bases outside the gene matches. The CDR3 sequence: CASSFRTGELRGTEAFF. The DNA of the CDR3 is TGCGCCAGCAGCTTCCGGACAGGGGAACTTCGGGGCACTGAAGCTTTCTTT. Drawing the rest from reference TRBV5-1 and TRBJ1-1, the complete variable domain is KAGVTQTPRYLIKTRGQQVTLSCSPISGHRSVSWYQQTPGQGLQFLFEYFSETQRNKGNFPGRFSGRQFSNSRSEMNVSTLELGDSALYLCASSFRTGELRGTEAFFGQGTRLTVV.

The chain links TRBV29-1 to TRBJ2-1; a possible D gene is TRBD2 (7 bases). The CDR3 consists of 14 residues. V dropped 4 bases and J dropped 6 bases, with 16 bases sitting between them. Per the germline V gene, CDR1 is SQVTM and CDR2 is ANQGSEA. CDR3 nucleotides: TGCAGCGTTGGGGGGGGGACACGGAGCAATGAGCAGTTCTTC. It translates to CSVGGGTRSNEQFF.

J is TRBJ2-7 and V is TRBV11-2; 7 nucleotides match TRBD1. The CDR3 spans 15 residues. Trimming at V came to 3 bases and at J to 2 bases, leaving 7 bases not matched to a gene. Germline values: CDR1 SGHAT, CDR2 FQNNGV. The CDR3 DNA is TGTGCCAGCAGCTTTGACAGGGTGAGAACCTACGAGCAGTACTTC. It yields the protein CASSFDRVRTYEQYF.

This chain connects TRBV7-6 to TRBJ1-5, with a possible D match to TRBD1 (5 bases). The CDR3 extends over 17 amino acids. V lost 4 bases and J 4 bases, leaving 20 bases between the germline ends. The V gene's germline CDR1 is SGHVS and CDR2 FNYEAQ. The CDR3 loop reads CASSSLESGLGNQPQHF. CDR3 DNA sequence: TGTGCCAGCAGCTCTCTTGAATCAGGGCTGGGTAATCAGCCCCAGCATTTT.

The chain recombines TRBV6-5 with TRBJ1-1; TRBD1 aligns across 11 bases. With V trimmed by 4 bases and J by 6 bases, 7 bases remained unmatched. In germline, CDR1 is MNHEY, CDR2 SVGAGI. The CDR3 length is 15 residues. CDR3 loop: CASSSGQGATSEAFF. The CDR3 nucleotides are TGTGCCAGCAGTTCTGGACAGGGGGCTACATCTGAAGCTTTCTTT.

The sample holds a few counts of this clone. The CDR3 loop reads CASSQRGQGASNQPQHF. The CDR3, as DNA: TGCGCCAGCAGTCAACGGGGACAGGGGGCTAGCAATCAGCCCCAGCATTTT. V and J are TRBV23-1 and TRBJ1-5; TRBD1 agrees at 12 bases. TRBV23-1 is labeled an ORF, and its function is uncertain. Losses at the gene ends were 2 bases for V and 0 bases for J; bases not matched to a gene: 2. This CDR3 comprises 17 residues.

The chain recombines TRBV24-1 with TRBJ2-5; 9 nucleotides line up with TRBD1. The CDR3 length is 15 residues. CDR1 and CDR2 (germline): KGHDR, SFDVKD. V lost 4 bases to trimming and J lost 9 bases; unmatched junction nucleotides: 11. The CDR3 loop reads CATSDSLRDRASQYF. In nucleotides, the CDR3 is TGTGCCACCAGTGACTCTCTCCGGGACAGGGCGTCCCAGTACTTC.

The chain has TRBV30 and TRBJ2-3; TRBD2 matches at 13 bases. The CDR3 loop spans 13 amino acids. Germline V lookup: CDR1 GTSNPN, CDR2 SVGIG (reference sequence). CDR3 amino acids: CGTSGGNTDTQYF. CDR3 nucleotides: TGTGGGACTAGCGGGGGTAACACAGATACGCAGTATTTT.

J is TRBJ1-1 and V is TRBV28; D gene unclear. This CDR3 spans 11 amino acids. V lost 6 bases and J lost 5, with 7 bases in between. Germline CDR1 is MDHEN and CDR2 is SYDVKM. CDR3 protein: CASRYRTEAFF. In DNA, the CDR3 is TGTGCCAGCAGGTATAGAACTGAAGCTTTCTTT.

The chain combines TRBV9 with TRBJ2-3; 7 bases agree with TRBD1. V dropped 2 bases and J dropped 5; count of bases not matched to a gene: 5. The germline V gene has CDR1 SGDLS and CDR2 YYNGEE. The CDR3 sequence is 14 residues long. Here the CDR3 DNA reads TGTGCCAGCAGCGTCTACAGGGGTGAAGATACGCAGTATTTT. Encoded protein: CASSVYRGEDTQYF.

Note on this clone: This specimen includes other DNA sequences encoding the same CDR3. The chain combines TRBV28 with TRBJ2-5; 10 bases are a match to TRBD2. CDR1 is MDHEN and CDR2 is SYDVKM in the germline V gene. With V trimmed by 6 bases and J by 2 bases, 3 bases remained unmatched. This CDR3 contains 14 residues. The CDR3 region has the DNA TGTGCCAGCAGCAAACTAGCGGGGCAAGAGACCCAGTACTTC. Its translation is CASSKLAGQETQYF.

The chain links TRBV6-1 to TRBJ2-1; no clear D gene. CDR3 length: 11 residues. V lost 2 bases and J 10 bases, leaving 6 bases between the germline ends. Germline CDR1 reads MNHNS; CDR2 reads SASEGT. The chain's CDR3 is CASSEMREQFF. CDR3 DNA: TGTGCCAGCAGTGAAATGAGAGAGCAGTTCTTC.

CDR3 region: CASSQGAGRRDTQYF. The CDR3 DNA is TGCGCCAGCAGCCAAGGTGCAGGGCGCAGAGATACGCAGTATTTT. The rearrangement links TRBV4-1 to TRBJ2-3, with a weak D call TRBD1 (5 bases). The length of the CDR3 is 15 residues. Trimming removed 1 base from V and 5 bases from J, with 13 bases in between. Germline V CDR1 and CDR2: MGHRA, YSYEKL.

This clone was seen a handful of times. This chain connects TRBV9 to TRBJ2-1; 9 bases map to TRBD2. CDR3 length: 14 residues. After removal of 3 bases from V and 7 bases from J, the junction contained 5 bases not matched to a gene. The V gene's germline CDR1 is SGDLS and CDR2 YYNGEE. The chain's CDR3 is CASSGRLAVNEQFF. As DNA, the CDR3 is TGTGCCAGCAGCGGGAGACTAGCGGTAAATGAGCAGTTCTTC.

The chain is built from TRBV19 and TRBJ1-6, with D possibly TRBD1 on 5 matching bases. Trimming stripped 5 bases from V and 5 bases from J, with 10 bases between. The CDR3 has 14 residues. Per germline, CDR1 LNHDA and CDR2 SQIVND (reference sequence). CDR3 nucleotide sequence: TGTGCCAGTAGTGGGCAGGGTGATAATTCACCCCTCCACTTT. As protein: CASSGQGDNSPLHF.

This chain connects TRBV27 to TRBJ1-1, with TRBD1 matching 7 bases. The CDR3 covers 16 residues. The ends lost 6 bases at V and 3 bases at J; junction bases unmatched: 13. Germline CDR1 is MNHEY and CDR2 is SMNVEV (reference sequence). The DNA for the CDR3 is TGTGCCAGCAGCTCCTCGTACAGGGGTGGGGACACTGAAGCTTTCTTT. Encoded protein: CASSSSYRGGDTEAFF.